The source of this TCR beta chain is a study of ipilimumab plus nivolumab after autologous stem cell transplantation. About the study: Median doses per patient: a few ipilimumab, about 8 nivolumab.

General observations from the study: Authors suggest TCR repertoire, Treg phenotype and gut microbiota support further study.

Starting 14 to 28 days after autologous transplant, ipilimumab 1 mg/kg was given. There are a few counts of this clone. Its matching antigen is unknown. Other DNA sequences of this sample code for an identical CDR3. Trimming removed 2 bases from V and 5 bases from J, with 4 bases in between. The CDR3 loop spans 12 amino acids. Germline CDR1 MNHEY, CDR2 SMNVEV (reference sequence). Measured with immunoSEQ multiplex PCR; TCRdb has only the in-frame clones, and not every one. In the table there are over 8,000 clones, about two thirds of which are singletons. This TCR was recovered from a female donor with multiple myeloma. This chain links TRBV27 with TRBJ2-1; D uncertain. Sequenced here: PBMCs, sampled in a trial of ipilimumab plus nivolumab as post-transplant consolidation. CDR3 coding DNA: TGTGCCAGCAGTTTACCGAACAATGAGCAGTTCTTC. It translates to CASSLPNNEQFF.